One and the same sample provided the 13 T cell receptor beta chains below, sequenced in a study of T cell responses to AZD1222 COVID-19 vaccine. Assay: immunoSEQ multiplex PCR; the TCRdb copy retains only in-frame clones and omits some. The table shows tens of thousands of clones, with about 90% occurring only once. The source material was peripheral blood, sampled on day 0 of AZD1222 vaccination. The receptors come from an adult in good health.

Comment on this clone: Other DNA sequences in the same sample also yield this CDR3. The gene calls are TRBV13 and TRBJ1-1; TRBD1 matches 8 bases. V was pared by 5 bases and J by 1 base, with 9 bases of the junction left unmatched. Germline CDR1 and CDR2: PRHDT and FYEKMQ (reference sequence). This CDR3 contains 16 residues. CDR3 sequence: CASSTRQGRGNTEAFF. CDR3 DNA sequence: TGTGCCAGCAGCACCCGACAGGGGCGGGGGAACACTGAAGCTTTCTTT.

The chain recombines TRBV5-5 with TRBJ1-4; D is possibly TRBD1 (5 bases). The CDR3 consists of 14 residues. Germline values: CDR1 SGHKS, CDR2 YYEKEE (reference sequence). V gave up 4 bases and J gave up 4 bases, with 11 bases separating them. CDR3 DNA: TGTGCCAGCAGCCTCAGGGTGATTAATGAAAAACTGTTTTTT. Encoded protein: CASSLRVINEKLFF.

The chain joins TRBV4-1 to TRBJ2-7; D remains unclear. This CDR3 spans 13 amino acids. The V gene lost 1 base and the J gene lost 5 bases, with 9 bases spanning the gap. The germline CDR1 and CDR2 sequences are MGHRA and YSYEKL. CDR3 nucleotide sequence: TGCGCCAGCAGCCAAGGGCGTCGGGACGAGCAGTACTTC. Encoded protein: CASSQGRRDEQYF.

This chain connects TRBV2 to TRBJ1-1, with 10 bases lining up with TRBD1. In germline, CDR1 is SNHLY, CDR2 FYNNEI. The CDR3 is 14 residues long. Losses at the gene ends were 8 bases for V and 1 base for J; bases not matched to a gene: 4. The DNA of the CDR3 is TGTGCCAGCTCGGGACAGGGGCCGAACACTGAAGCTTTCTTT. Amino acid sequence: CASSGQGPNTEAFF.

This chain links TRBV18 with TRBJ1-2; D gene uncertain. This CDR3 region has 15 residues. CDR1 is KGHSH and CDR2 is LQKENI in the germline V gene. V was trimmed by 2 bases and J by 0 bases, leaving 10 bases between them. CDR3 DNA sequence: TGTGCCAGCTCACCAGTGCAGGAATCTAACTATGGCTACACCTTC. Encoded protein: CASSPVQESNYGYTF.

Worth noting for this clone: The junction differs from germline at one of its ends, possibly a read error. The chain joins TRBV19 to TRBJ2-7, with TRBD1 matching over 7 bases. Germline V gene data show CDR1 as LNHDA and CDR2 as SQIVND (reference sequence). The CDR3 totals 16 residues. The CDR3, as DNA: TGTGCCAGTAGTGTAGATGGGACAGAGAGAAGCTACGAGCAGTACTTC. Its protein is CASSVDGTERSYEQYF.

The chain joins TRBV27 to TRBJ1-2; a weak D match, TRBD1 (6 bases). CDR3 length: 16 residues. Germline V gene lookup returns CDR1 MNHEY and CDR2 SMNVEV (reference sequence). V lost 4 bases and J 3 bases, leaving 18 bases between the germline ends. The CDR3 reads CASSSSGTRPYYGYTF. The DNA for the CDR3 is TGTGCCAGCAGTTCCTCCGGGACACGGCCCTACTATGGCTACACCTTC.

The V and J genes are TRBV6-5 and TRBJ2-3, with TRBD1 matching 12 bases. This CDR3 comprises 16 residues. Trimming cost V 2 bases and J 4 bases; bases outside gene matches: 4. Germline assignment: CDR1 MNHEY and CDR2 SVGAGI. CDR3 loop: CASSYPGQGAADTQYF. Here the CDR3 DNA reads TGTGCCAGCAGTTACCCGGGACAGGGGGCCGCAGATACGCAGTATTTT.

The chain couples TRBV27 to TRBJ2-7, with TRBD2 identical over 7 bases. V was clipped by 7 bases and J by 7 bases; unmatched bases: 13. Germline CDR1 and CDR2: MNHEY and SMNVEV (reference sequence). This CDR3 spans 14 amino acids. The DNA for the CDR3 is TGTGCCAGCACCCCAGTAGGAGCAGCGGGGGAGCAGTACTTC. It translates to CASTPVGAAGEQYF.

This rearrangement joins TRBV5-4 to TRBJ2-3; 13 bases line up with TRBD2. This CDR3 comprises 16 residues. Losses at the gene ends were 4 bases for V and 3 bases for J; bases not matched to a gene: 5. Germline V gene lookup returns CDR1 SGHNT and CDR2 YYREEE (reference sequence). The CDR3 sequence: CASSPRTSGRTDTQYF. The CDR3 DNA follows: TGTGCCAGCAGCCCCCGGACTAGCGGGAGAACAGATACGCAGTATTTT.

The rearrangement links TRBV6-4 to TRBJ1-2, with D hard to call. The CDR3 extends over 14 amino acids. CDR1 and CDR2 from the germline V gene are MRHNA and SNTAGT. Trimming shortened V by 3 bases and J by 4 bases, and 12 bases separated the two germline ends. CDR3: CASSERAFGYGYTF. For the CDR3, the DNA is TGTGCCAGCAGTGAACGGGCGTTTGGCTATGGCTACACCTTC.

This clone was recorded only once. The gene calls are TRBV6-2 or TRBV6-3 and TRBJ2-7, with 9 bases fitting TRBD2. V lost 6 bases, J lost 7 bases, and 13 bases stayed unmatched. Germline V gene data show CDR1 as MNHEY and CDR2 as SVGEGT. The CDR3 has 15 residues. The DNA for the CDR3 is TGTGCCAGCAGCCCAAGCTTTAGCGGGAGTGGAGAGCAGTACTTC. Translating it yields CASSPSFSGSGEQYF.

The rearrangement joins TRBV2 to TRBJ1-1, with D maybe TRBD1 (5 bases). V lost 6 bases and J lost 0, with 8 bases in between. The germline V gene encodes CDR1 SNHLY and CDR2 FYNNEI. This CDR3 comprises 13 residues. CDR3 region: CASSQDMNTEAFF. DNA for the CDR3: TGTGCCAGCAGCCAGGACATGAACACTGAAGCTTTCTTT.